The present TCR beta chain was sequenced within a study of brain T cells in children with intractable seizures. The CDR3 has 14 amino acids. Trimming removed 4 bases at V and 4 bases at J, with 13 bases between. The germline CDR1 and CDR2 sequences are MDHEN and SYDVKM. The data were produced by immunoSEQ multiplex PCR, yet TCRdb's version contains in-frame clones alone and is incomplete. The sample shows about 350,000 clones, about 93% of them seen only once. Time point indicated: blood from clinic visit 5 months post-surgery; TSC patient then seizure free. Surgery cases with the highest brain T cell transcript signatures were chosen for sequencing.

The chain employs TRBV28 and TRBJ1-2; tentative D call: TRBD1 (5 bases). The starting material was peripheral blood, obtained around 5 months after surgery. The clonotype was recovered from a boy in the first two years of life with tuberous sclerosis and intractable seizures. The CDR3 protein is CASSWVRGFYGYTF. The CDR3 nucleotides read TGTGCCAGCAGTTGGGTGAGGGGCTTCTATGGCTACACCTTC.